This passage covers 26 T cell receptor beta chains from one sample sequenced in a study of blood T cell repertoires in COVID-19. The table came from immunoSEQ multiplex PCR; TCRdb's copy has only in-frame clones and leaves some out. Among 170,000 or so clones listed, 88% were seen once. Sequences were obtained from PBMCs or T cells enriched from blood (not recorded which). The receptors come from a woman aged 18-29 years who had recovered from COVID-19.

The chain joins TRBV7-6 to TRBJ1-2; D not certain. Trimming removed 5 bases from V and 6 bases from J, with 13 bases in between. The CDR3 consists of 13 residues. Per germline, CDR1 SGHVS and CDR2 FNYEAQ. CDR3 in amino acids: CASSEWSWDGYTF. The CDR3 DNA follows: TGTGCCAGCAGCGAATGGAGCTGGGATGGCTACACCTTC.

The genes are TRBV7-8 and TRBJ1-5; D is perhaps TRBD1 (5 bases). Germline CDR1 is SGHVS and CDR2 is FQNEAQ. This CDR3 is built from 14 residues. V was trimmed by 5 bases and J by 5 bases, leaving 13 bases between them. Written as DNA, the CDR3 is TGTGCCAGCAGCCAAAGGGAGGGGTATCAGCCCCAGCATTTT. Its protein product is CASSQREGYQPQHF.

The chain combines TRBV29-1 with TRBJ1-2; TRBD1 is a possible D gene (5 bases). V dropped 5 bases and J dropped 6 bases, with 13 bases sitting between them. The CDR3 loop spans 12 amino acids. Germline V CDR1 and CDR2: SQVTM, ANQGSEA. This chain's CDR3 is CSVLTGFDGYTF. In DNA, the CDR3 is TGCAGCGTTTTAACAGGCTTCGATGGCTACACCTTC.

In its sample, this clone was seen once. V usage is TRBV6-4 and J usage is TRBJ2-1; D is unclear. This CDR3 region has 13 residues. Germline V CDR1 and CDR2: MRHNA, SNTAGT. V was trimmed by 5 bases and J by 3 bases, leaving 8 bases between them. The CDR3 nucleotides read TGTGCCAGCAGTTTAGAGAGCTACAATGAGCAGTTCTTC. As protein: CASSLESYNEQFF.

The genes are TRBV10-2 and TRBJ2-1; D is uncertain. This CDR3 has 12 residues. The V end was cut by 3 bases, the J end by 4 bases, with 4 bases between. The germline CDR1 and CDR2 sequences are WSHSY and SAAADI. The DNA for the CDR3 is TGCGCCAGCAGTGACAGTTACAATGAGCAGTTCTTC. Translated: CASSDSYNEQFF.

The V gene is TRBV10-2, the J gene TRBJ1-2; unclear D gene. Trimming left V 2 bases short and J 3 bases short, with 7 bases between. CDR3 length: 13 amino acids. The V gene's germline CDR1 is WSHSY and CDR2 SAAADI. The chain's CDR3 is CASSEQAHYGYTF. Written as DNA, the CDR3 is TGCGCCAGCAGTGAGCAGGCGCACTATGGCTACACCTTC.

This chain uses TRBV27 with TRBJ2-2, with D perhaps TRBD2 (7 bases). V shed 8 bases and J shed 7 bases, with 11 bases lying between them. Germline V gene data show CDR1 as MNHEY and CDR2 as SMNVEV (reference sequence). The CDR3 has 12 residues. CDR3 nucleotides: TGTGCCAGCGGGGGGGCCTTCGGGGAGCTGTTTTTT. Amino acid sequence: CASGGAFGELFF.

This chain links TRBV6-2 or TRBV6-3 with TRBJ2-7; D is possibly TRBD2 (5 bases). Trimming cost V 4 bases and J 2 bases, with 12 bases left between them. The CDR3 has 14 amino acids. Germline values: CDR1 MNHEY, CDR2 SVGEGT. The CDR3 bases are TGTGCCAGCAGTTGGGGAGACGGGACCTACGAGCAGTACTTC. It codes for CASSWGDGTYEQYF.

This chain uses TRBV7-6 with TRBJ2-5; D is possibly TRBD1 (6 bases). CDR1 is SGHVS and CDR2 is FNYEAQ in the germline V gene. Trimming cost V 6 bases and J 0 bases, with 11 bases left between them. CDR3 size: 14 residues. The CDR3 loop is CASSRTANQETQYF. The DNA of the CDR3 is TGTGCCAGCAGTCGGACAGCGAACCAAGAGACCCAGTACTTC.

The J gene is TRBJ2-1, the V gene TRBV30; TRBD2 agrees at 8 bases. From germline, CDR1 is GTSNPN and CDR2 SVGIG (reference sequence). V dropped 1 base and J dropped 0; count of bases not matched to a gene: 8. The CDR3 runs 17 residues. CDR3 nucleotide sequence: TGTGCCTGGAGTGAGGTATTAGGGACTAGCTCCTACAATGAGCAGTTCTTC. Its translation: CAWSEVLGTSSYNEQFF.

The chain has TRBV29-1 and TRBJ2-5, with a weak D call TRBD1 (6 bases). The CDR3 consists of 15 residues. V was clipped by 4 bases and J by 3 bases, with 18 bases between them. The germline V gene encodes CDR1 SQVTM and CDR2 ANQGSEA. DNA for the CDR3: TGCAGCGTTGGAGGGGGACGCCAGGTTGAAGAGACCCAGTACTTC. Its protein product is CSVGGGRQVEETQYF.

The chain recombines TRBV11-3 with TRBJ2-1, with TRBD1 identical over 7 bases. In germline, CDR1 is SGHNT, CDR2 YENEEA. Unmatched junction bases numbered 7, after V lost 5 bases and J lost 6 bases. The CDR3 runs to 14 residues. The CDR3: CASSGTAAPNEQFF. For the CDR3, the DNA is TGTGCCAGCAGCGGGACAGCGGCCCCCAATGAGCAGTTCTTC.

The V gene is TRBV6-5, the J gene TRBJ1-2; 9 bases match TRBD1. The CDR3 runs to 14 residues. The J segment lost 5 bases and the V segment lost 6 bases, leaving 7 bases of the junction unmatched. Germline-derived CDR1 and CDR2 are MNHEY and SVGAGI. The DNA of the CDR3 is TGTGCCAGCAGGGGGACAGGGAAATCTTATGGCTACACCTTC. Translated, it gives CASRGTGKSYGYTF.

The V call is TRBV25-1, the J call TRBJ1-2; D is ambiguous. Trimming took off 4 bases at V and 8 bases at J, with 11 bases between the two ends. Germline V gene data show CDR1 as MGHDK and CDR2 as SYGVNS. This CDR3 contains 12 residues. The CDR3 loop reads CASSAGGNGYTF. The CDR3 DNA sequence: TGTGCCAGCAGTGCAGGAGGCAACGGCTACACCTTC.

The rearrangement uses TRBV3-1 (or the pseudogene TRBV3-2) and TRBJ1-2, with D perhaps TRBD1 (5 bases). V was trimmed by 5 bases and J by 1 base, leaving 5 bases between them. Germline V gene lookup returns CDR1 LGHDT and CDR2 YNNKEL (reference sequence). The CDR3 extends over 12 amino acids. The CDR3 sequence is CASSDSNYGYTF. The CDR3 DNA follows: TGTGCCAGCAGCGACAGTAACTATGGCTACACCTTC.

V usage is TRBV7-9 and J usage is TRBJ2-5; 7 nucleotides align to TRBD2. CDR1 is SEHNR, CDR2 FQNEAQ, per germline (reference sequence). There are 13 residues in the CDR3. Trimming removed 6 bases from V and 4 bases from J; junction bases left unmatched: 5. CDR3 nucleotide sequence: TGTGCCAGCAGAAGCGGGATTGGAGAGACCCAGTACTTC. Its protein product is CASRSGIGETQYF. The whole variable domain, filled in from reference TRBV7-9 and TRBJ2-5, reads DTGVSQNPRHKITKRGQNVTFRCDPISEHNRLYWYRQTLGQGPEFLTYFQNEAQLEKSRLLSDRFSAERPKGSFSTLEIQRTEQGDSAMYLCASRSGIGETQYFGPGTRLLVL.

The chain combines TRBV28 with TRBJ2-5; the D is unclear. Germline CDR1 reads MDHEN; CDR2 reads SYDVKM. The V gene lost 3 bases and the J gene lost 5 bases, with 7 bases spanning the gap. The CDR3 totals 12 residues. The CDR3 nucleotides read TGTGCCAGCAGTTTCCTGCGGGAGACCCAGTACTTC. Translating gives CASSFLRETQYF.

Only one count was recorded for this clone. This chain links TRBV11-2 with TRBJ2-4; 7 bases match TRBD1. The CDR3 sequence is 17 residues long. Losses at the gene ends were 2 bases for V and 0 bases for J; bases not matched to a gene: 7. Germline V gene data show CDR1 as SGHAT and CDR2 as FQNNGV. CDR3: CASSLLGTALAKNIQYF. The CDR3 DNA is TGTGCCAGCAGCTTACTAGGGACAGCTCTAGCCAAAAACATTCAGTACTTC.

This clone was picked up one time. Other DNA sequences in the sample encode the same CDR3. In DNA, the CDR3 is TGTGCCAGCAGTCGGGACAGGGCTTCACCCCTCCACTTT. Translating it yields CASSRDRASPLHF. This chain links TRBV6-5 with TRBJ1-6, with 9 bases that match TRBD1. V lost 5 bases and J lost 9; bases outside the gene matches: 2. Germline loops: CDR1 MNHEY, CDR2 SVGAGI. The CDR3 totals 13 residues.

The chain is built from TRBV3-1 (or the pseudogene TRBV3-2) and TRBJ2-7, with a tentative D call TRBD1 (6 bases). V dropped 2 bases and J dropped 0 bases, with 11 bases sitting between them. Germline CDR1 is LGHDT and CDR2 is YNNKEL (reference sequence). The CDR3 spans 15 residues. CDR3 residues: CASSQSRGNSYEQYF. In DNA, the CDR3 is TGTGCCAGCAGCCAATCTAGGGGGAACTCCTACGAGCAGTACTTC.

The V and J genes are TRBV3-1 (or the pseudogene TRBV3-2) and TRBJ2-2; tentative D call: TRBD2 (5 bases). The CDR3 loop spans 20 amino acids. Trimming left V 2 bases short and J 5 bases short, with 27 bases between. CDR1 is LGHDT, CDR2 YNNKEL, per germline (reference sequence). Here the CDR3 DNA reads TGTGCCAGCAGCCAAAACACTTTCTTAGTTCCTCTAGCAAGAACCGGGGAGCTGTTTTTT. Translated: CASSQNTFLVPLARTGELFF.

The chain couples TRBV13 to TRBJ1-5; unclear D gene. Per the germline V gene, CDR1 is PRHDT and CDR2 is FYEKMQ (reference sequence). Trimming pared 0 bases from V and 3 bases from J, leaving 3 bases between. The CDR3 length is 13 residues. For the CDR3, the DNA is TGTGCCAGCAGCTTAGGGTACAATCAGCCCCAGCATTTT. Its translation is CASSLGYNQPQHF.

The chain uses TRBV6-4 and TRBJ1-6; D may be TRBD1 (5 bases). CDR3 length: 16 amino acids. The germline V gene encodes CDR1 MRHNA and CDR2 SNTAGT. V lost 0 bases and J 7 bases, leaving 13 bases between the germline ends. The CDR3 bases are TGTGCCAGCAGTGACTCGAAGGCGGGGGAAAATTCACCCCTCCACTTT. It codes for CASSDSKAGENSPLHF.

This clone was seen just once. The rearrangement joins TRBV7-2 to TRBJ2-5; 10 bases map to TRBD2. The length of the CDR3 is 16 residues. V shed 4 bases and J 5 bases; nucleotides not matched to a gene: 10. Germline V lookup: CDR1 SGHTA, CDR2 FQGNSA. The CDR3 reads CASSSRTSGPGETQYF. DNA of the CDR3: TGTGCCAGCAGCTCAAGGACTAGCGGTCCTGGGGAGACCCAGTACTTC.

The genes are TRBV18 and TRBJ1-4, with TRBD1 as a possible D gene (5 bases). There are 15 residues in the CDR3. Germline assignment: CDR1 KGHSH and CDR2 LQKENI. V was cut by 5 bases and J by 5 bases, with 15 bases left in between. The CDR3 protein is CASSSNRGMNEKLFF. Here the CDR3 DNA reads TGTGCCAGCTCATCGAATCGGGGGATGAATGAAAAACTGTTTTTT.

The CDR3, as DNA: TGTGCCAGCAGCATGACGGGACAGATGGGGGAGCAGTACTTC. This encodes CASSMTGQMGEQYF. J is TRBJ2-7 and V is TRBV9, with 7 bases fitting TRBD1. The CDR3 runs to 14 residues. The V segment lost 4 bases and the J segment 7 bases; nucleotides outside the gene matches: 11. CDR1 is SGDLS and CDR2 is YYNGEE in the germline V gene. The full variable domain, rest sourced from reference TRBV9 and TRBJ2-7, is DSGVTQTPKHLITATGQRVTLRCSPRSGDLSVYWYQQSLDQGLQFLIQYYNGEERAKGNILERFSAQQFPDLHSELNLSSLELGDSALYFCASSMTGQMGEQYFGPGTRLTVT.